This TCR beta chain derives from a study of blood T cell repertoires in COVID-19. Study details: The United States, Italy and Spain supplied acute and convalescent COVID-19 samples.

Germline V gene data show CDR1 as SGDLS and CDR2 as YYNGEE. This CDR3 is built from 14 residues. About this clone: One junction end disagrees with the germline gene, perhaps due to a read error.

The method was immunoSEQ multiplex PCR; TCRdb's version includes in-frame clones alone and lacks a portion of them. Of roughly 300,000 clones listed, roughly 87% are singletons. Source material: PBMCs or T cells enriched from blood (not recorded which). The receptor's source is a woman in her 30s who had recovered from COVID-19. The chain joins TRBV9 to TRBJ2-3, with D tentatively TRBD2 (7 bases). In nucleotides, the CDR3 is TGTGCCCGCAGCGGAGGAGGGGGGGGAGATACGCAGTATTTT. This codes for CARSGGGGGDTQYF.